This T cell receptor (beta chain) is drawn from a study of T cells in Graves' hyperthyroidism and ophthalmopathy. This clonotype has only a few counts. TCR beta CDR3 regions were amplified from RNA. The HTBI primer set served for first-round RT-PCR of the TCR CDR3. MiXCR was run by TCRdb on the multiplex PCR reads, yielding one entry per CDR3 protein. The sample has fewer than 800,000 distinct CDR3 sequences; roughly 15% are singletons. V lost 3 bases to trimming and J lost 8 bases; unmatched junction nucleotides: 9. The germline V gene has CDR1 LNHDA and CDR2 SQIVND (reference sequence). This CDR3 has 14 amino acids.

Material: blood. The receptor's source is a man younger than 30 with Graves' hyperthyroidism. The rearrangement uses TRBV19 and TRBJ1-1; 7 bases match TRBD1. CDR3 region: CASSMGQSRREAFF. The CDR3, as DNA: TGTGCCAGTAGTATGGGACAGAGTAGGAGGGAAGCTTTCTTT.